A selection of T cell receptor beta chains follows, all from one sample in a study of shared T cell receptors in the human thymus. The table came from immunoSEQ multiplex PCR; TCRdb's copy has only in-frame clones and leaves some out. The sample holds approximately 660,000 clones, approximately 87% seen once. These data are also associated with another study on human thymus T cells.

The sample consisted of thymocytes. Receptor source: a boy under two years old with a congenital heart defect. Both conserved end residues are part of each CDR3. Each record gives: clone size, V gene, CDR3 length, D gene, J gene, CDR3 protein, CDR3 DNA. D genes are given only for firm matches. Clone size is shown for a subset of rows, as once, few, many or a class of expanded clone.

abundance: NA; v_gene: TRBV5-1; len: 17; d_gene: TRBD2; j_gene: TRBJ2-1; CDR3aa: CASSLETGTSPYNEQFF; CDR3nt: TGCGCCAGCAGCTTGGAGACGGGGACTAGCCCCTACAATGAGCAGTTCTTC
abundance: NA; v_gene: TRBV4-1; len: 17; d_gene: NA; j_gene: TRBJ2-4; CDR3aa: CASSHLDDPEGKNIQYF; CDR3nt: TGCGCCAGCAGCCACCTGGACGACCCAGAGGGCAAAAACATTCAGTACTTC
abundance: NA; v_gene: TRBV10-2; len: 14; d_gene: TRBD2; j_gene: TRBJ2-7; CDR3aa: CASSDLADSYEQYF; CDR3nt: TGCGCCAGCAGTGACCTAGCGGACTCCTACGAGCAGTACTTC
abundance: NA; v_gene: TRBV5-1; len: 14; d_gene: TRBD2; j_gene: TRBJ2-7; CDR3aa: CASSLAGGSHEQYF; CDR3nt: TGCGCCAGCAGCTTGGCGGGAGGGAGCCACGAGCAGTACTTC
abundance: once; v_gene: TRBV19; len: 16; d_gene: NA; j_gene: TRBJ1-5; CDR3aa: CASTLEGLRSNQPQHF; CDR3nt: TGTGCCAGTACCCTTGAGGGATTGAGAAGCAATCAGCCCCAGCATTTT
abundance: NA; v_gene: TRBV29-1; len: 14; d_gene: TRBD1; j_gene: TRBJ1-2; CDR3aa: CSVEEDRGYYGYTF; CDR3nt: TGCAGCGTTGAAGAGGACAGGGGGTACTACGGCTACACCTTC
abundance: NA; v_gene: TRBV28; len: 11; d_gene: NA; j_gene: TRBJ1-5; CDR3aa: CASSFDQPQHF; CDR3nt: TGTGCCAGCAGTTTCGATCAGCCCCAGCATTTT
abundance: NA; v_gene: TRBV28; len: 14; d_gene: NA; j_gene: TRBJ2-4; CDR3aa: CASSPALAKNIQYF; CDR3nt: TGTGCCAGCAGCCCAGCGTTAGCCAAAAACATTCAGTACTTC
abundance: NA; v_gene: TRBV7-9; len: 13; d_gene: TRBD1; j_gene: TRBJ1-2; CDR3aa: CASSLEQGSGYTF; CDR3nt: TGTGCCAGCAGCTTAGAACAGGGGAGCGGCTACACCTTC
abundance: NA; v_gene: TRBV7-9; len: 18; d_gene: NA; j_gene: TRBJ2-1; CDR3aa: CASSLAGTPRRGYNEQFF; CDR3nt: TGTGCCAGCAGCTTAGCGGGGACACCGAGAAGGGGCTACAATGAGCAGTTCTTC
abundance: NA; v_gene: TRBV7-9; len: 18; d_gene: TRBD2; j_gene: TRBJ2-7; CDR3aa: CASSLAGLAGALSYEQYF; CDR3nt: TGTGCCAGCAGCTTAGCGGGACTAGCGGGAGCTCTCTCCTACGAGCAGTACTTC
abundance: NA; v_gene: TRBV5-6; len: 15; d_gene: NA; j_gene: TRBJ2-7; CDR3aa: CASSEGGGTKHEQYF; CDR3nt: TGTGCCAGCAGCGAGGGTGGCGGGACCAAGCACGAGCAGTACTTC
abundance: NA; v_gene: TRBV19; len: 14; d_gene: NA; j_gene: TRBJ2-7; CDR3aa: CASRSRGESYEQYF; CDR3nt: TGTGCCAGTAGATCACGGGGAGAGTCCTACGAGCAGTACTTC
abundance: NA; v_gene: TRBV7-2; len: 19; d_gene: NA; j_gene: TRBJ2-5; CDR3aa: CASSLLGDGSPEKEETQYF; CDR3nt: TGTGCCAGCAGCCTCCTCGGGGACGGGAGCCCTGAGAAGGAGGAGACCCAGTACTTC
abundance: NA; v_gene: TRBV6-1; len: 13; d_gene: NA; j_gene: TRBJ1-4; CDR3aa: CASSENRAEKLFF; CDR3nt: TGTGCCAGCAGTGAAAACAGGGCTGAAAAACTGTTTTTT
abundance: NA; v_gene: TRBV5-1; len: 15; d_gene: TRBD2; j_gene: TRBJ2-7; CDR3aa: CASGPSGSRSYEQYF; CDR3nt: TGCGCCAGCGGTCCTAGCGGGAGTCGGTCCTACGAGCAGTACTTC
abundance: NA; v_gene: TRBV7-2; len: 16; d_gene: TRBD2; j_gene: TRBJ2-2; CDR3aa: CASRQGLAGLTGELFF; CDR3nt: TGTGCCAGCAGACAGGGACTAGCGGGACTCACCGGGGAGCTGTTTTTT
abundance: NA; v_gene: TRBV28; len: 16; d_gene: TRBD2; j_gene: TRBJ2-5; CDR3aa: CASSSGLLAGQETQYF; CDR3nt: TGTGCCAGCAGTTCGGGTCTACTAGCGGGACAAGAGACCCAGTACTTC
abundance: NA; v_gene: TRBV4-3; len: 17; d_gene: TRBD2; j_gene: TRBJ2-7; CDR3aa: CASILKSQRGARYEQYF; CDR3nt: TGCGCCAGCATCTTAAAGTCGCAGCGGGGGGCGAGATACGAGCAGTACTTC
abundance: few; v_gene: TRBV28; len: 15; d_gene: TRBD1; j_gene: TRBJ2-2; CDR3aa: CASSQDRGLAGELFF; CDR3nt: TGTGCCAGCAGTCAGGACAGGGGCTTGGCCGGGGAGCTGTTTTTT
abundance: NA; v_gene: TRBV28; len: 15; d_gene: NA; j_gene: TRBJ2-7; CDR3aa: CASSLLPSKAYEQYF; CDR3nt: TGTGCCAGCAGTTTATTGCCTAGCAAAGCCTACGAGCAGTACTTC
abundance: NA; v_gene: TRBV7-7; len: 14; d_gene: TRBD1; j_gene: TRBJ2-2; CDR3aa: CASSRDRGPGELFF; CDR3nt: TGTGCTAGCAGCCGGGACAGGGGGCCCGGGGAGCTGTTTTTT
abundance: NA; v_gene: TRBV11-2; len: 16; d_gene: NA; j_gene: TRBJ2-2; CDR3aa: CASSGGTSTNTGELFF; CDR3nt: TGTGCCAGCAGCGGAGGGACTTCCACCAACACCGGGGAGCTGTTTTTT
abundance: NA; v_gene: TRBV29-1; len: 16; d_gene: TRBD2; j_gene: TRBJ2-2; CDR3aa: CSSTRTSGRATGELFF; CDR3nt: TGCAGCTCCACCCGGACTAGCGGGAGGGCCACCGGGGAGCTGTTTTTT
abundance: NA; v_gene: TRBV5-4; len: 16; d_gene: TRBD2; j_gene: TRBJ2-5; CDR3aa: CASSARLAESQETQYF; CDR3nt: TGTGCCAGCAGCGCCCGACTAGCGGAATCCCAAGAGACCCAGTACTTC
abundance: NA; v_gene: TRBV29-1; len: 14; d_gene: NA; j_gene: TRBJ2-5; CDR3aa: CSVERQPSQETQYF; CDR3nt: TGCAGCGTTGAGCGGCAGCCATCCCAAGAGACCCAGTACTTC
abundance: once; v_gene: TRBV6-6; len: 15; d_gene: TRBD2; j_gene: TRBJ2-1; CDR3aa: CASRPGTSGMDEQFF; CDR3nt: TGTGCCAGCAGACCTGGGACTAGCGGGATGGATGAGCAGTTCTTC
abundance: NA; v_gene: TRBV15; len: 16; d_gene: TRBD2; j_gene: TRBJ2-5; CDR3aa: CATSSYTLAGQETQYF; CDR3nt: TGTGCCACCAGCTCCTATACTTTAGCGGGTCAAGAGACCCAGTACTTC
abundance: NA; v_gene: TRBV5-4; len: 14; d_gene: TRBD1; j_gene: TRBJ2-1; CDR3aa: CASSQGDRGYEQFF; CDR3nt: TGTGCCAGCAGCCAGGGGGACAGGGGTTATGAGCAGTTCTTC
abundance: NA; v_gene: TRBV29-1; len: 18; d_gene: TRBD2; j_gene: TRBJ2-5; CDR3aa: CSVEDGGSGIYSGETQYF; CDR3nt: TGCAGCGTTGAAGATGGGGGTAGCGGGATATATTCTGGAGAGACCCAGTACTTC
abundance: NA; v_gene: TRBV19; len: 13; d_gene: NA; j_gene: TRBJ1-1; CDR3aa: CASSTTVNTEAFF; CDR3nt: TGTGCCAGTAGTACGACAGTCAACACTGAAGCTTTCTTT
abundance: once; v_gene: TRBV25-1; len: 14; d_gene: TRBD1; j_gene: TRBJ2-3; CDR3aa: CASSETGGTDTQYF; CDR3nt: TGTGCCAGCAGTGAGACAGGGGGCACAGATACGCAGTATTTT
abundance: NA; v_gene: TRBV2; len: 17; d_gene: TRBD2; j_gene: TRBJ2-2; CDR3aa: CASSERLAGVSTGELFF; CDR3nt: TGTGCCAGCAGTGAACGTCTAGCGGGAGTTAGTACCGGGGAGCTGTTTTTT
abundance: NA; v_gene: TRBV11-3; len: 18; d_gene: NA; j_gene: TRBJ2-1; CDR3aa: CASSGGSRNYTKQGEQFF; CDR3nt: TGTGCCAGCAGCGGGGGGTCACGAAACTATACGAAACAAGGTGAGCAGTTCTTC
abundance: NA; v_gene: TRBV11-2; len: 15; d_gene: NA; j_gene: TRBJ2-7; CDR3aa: CASRQGYRVSYEQYF; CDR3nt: TGTGCCAGCAGGCAAGGGTACAGGGTCTCCTACGAGCAGTACTTC
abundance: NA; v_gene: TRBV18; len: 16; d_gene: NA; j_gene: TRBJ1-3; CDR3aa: CASSLLFRGPGNTIYF; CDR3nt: TGTGCCAGCTCACTCCTCTTCAGGGGTCCTGGAAACACCATATATTTT
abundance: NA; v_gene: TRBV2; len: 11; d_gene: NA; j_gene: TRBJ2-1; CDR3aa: CASIRGNEQFF; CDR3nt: TGTGCCAGCATTAGGGGAAATGAGCAGTTCTTC
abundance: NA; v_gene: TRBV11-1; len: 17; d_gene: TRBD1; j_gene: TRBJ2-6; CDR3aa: CASSLGTGGSGANVLTF; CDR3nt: TGTGCCAGCAGCTTAGGGACAGGGGGATCTGGGGCCAACGTCCTGACTTTC
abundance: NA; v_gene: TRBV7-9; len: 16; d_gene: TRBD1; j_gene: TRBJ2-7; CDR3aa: CASSAKTGTGTYEQYF; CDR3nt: TGTGCCAGCAGCGCCAAGACCGGGACAGGGACCTACGAGCAGTACTTC
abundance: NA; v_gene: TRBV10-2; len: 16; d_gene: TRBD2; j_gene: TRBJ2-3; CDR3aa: CASSLGIAGWADTQYF; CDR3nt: TGCGCCAGCTCCCTCGGGATAGCGGGATGGGCAGATACGCAGTATTTT
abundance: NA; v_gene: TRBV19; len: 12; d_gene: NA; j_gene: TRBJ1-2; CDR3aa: CASSMDSYGYTF; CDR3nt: TGTGCCAGTAGTATGGACAGCTATGGCTACACCTTC
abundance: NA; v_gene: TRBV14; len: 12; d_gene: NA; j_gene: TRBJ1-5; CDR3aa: CASPRSDQPQHF; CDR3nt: TGTGCCAGCCCACGGAGCGATCAGCCCCAGCATTTT
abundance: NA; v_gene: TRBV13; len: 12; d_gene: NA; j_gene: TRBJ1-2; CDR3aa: CASSFGGVGYTF; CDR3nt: TGTGCCAGCAGCTTCGGAGGGGTAGGCTACACCTTC
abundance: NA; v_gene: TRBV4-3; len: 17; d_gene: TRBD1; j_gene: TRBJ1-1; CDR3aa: CASSQDSHRGMVTEAFF; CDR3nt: TGCGCCAGCAGCCAAGATTCGCACAGGGGGATGGTCACTGAAGCTTTCTTT
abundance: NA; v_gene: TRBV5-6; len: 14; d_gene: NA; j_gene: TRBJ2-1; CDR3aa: CASSLGSRYNEQFF; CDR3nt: TGTGCCAGCAGCTTGGGTAGCAGATACAATGAGCAGTTCTTC
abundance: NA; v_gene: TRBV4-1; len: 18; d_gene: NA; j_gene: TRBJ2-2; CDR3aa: CASSLRAYILGDTGELFF; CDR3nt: TGCGCCAGCAGCCTCCGGGCTTATATCCTCGGGGACACCGGGGAGCTGTTTTTT
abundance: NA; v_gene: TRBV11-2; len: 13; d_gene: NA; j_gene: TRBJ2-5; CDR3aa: CASSLRPGETQYF; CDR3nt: TGTGCCAGCAGCTTACGGCCAGGGGAGACCCAGTACTTC
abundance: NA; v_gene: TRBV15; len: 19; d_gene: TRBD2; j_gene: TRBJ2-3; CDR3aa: CATSRDPARLAGAPDTQYF; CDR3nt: TGTGCCACCAGCAGAGATCCCGCACGACTAGCGGGAGCCCCAGATACGCAGTATTTT
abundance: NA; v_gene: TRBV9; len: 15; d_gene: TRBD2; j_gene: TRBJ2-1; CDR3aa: CASSVGLAGSNEQFF; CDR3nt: TGTGCCAGCAGCGTAGGACTAGCGGGATCTAATGAGCAGTTCTTC
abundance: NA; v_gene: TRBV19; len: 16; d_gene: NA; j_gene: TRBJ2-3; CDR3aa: CASSIWAPAFTDTQYF; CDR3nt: TGTGCCAGTAGTATATGGGCGCCGGCATTCACAGATACGCAGTATTTT
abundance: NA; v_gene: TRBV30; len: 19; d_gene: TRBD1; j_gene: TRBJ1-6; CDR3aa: CAWSPTGGNPSSYNSPLHF; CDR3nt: TGTGCCTGGAGCCCGACAGGGGGTAATCCCAGCTCCTATAATTCACCCCTCCACTTT